These 3 T cell receptor beta chains originate from one sample sequenced in a study of Ad26.COV2.S vaccination and SARS-CoV-2 variants (dated by TCRdb to the early 2020s). The library was made by the immunoSEQ multiplex PCR assay. TCRdb stores this immuneACCESS table with in-frame sequences only. Part of the clones is absent; in the studies checked, under half of the shortfall reflects unresolved V genes, and no reason is known for the rest. This sample lists 440,000 or so clones; about 90% were detected once. The ten biggest clones cover roughly 4% of the sample. This specimen's treatment or condition label, interpreted: roughly 20 received Ad26.COV2.S at low or high dose, single or two shots; 5 received placebo; per-sample allocation not given. For vaccine and placebo recipients, the sequenced repertoires came from samples collected on day 63 after the first injection. The sample in question was peripheral blood, obtained in a trial of Ad26.COV2.S vaccine versus placebo. The receptors stem from a person aged 18-65 years who received the Ad26.COV2.S COVID-19 vaccine or a placebo.

The V call is TRBV18, the J call TRBJ2-7, with D unclear. The CDR3 sequence is 12 residues long. Germline V lookup: CDR1 KGHSH, CDR2 LQKENI. V was pared by 3 bases and J by 4 bases, with 7 bases between. The CDR3, as DNA: TGTGCCAGCTCACCGAGCATGTACGAGCAGTACTTC. Encoded protein: CASSPSMYEQYF.

This chain uses TRBV13 with TRBJ2-7; D unclear. Germline CDR1 reads PRHDT; CDR2 reads FYEKMQ (reference sequence). The CDR3 spans 12 residues. V was pared by 5 bases and J by 7 bases, with 12 bases between. DNA for the CDR3: TGTGCCAGCAGCCCAGCGAACGGTGAGCAGTACTTC. This gives the protein CASSPANGEQYF.

The chain links TRBV15 to TRBJ2-7, with 7 bases matching TRBD1. CDR1 LNHNV and CDR2 YYDKDF come from the germline V gene (reference sequence). The CDR3 has 17 amino acids. Trimming cost V 3 bases and J 0 bases; bases outside gene matches: 11. The CDR3 DNA reads TGTGCCACCAGCAGGGACTCCGGGACAGCGATCTCCTACGAGCAGTACTTC. Translation gives CATSRDSGTAISYEQYF.